Following are 15 T cell receptor beta chains from one sample sequenced in a study of blood T cell repertoires in COVID-19. Sequencing used immunoSEQ multiplex PCR; TCRdb keeps in-frame clones, though not all of them. The table has around 220,000 clones, around nine tenths seen once; the top ten hold 14% to 15%. The sequenced sample was PBMCs or T cells enriched from blood (not recorded which). These receptors came from a woman aged 50 to 60 with acute COVID-19.

A remark on this clone: The identical CDR3 is also encoded by other nucleotide sequences in the sample. V and J are TRBV5-1 and TRBJ1-1, with D tentatively TRBD1 (6 bases). Germline V gene sequence: CDR1 SGHRS, CDR2 YFSETQ. V was clipped by 1 base and J by 1 base, with 8 bases between them. The CDR3 sequence is 14 residues long. The DNA of the CDR3 is TGCGCCAGCAGCTTGTGGACAGCGAACACTGAAGCTTTCTTT. This encodes CASSLWTANTEAFF. The entire variable domain, with the rest obtained from reference TRBV5-1 and TRBJ1-1, is as follows: KAGVTQTPRYLIKTRGQQVTLSCSPISGHRSVSWYQQTPGQGLQFLFEYFSETQRNKGNFPGRFSGRQFSNSRSEMNVSTLELGDSALYLCASSLWTANTEAFFGQGTRLTVV.

This clone was detected only a few times. The rearrangement joins TRBV6-1 to TRBJ2-1, with 7 bases matching TRBD1. The CDR3 has 12 residues. V shed 2 bases, J shed 12 bases, and the junction held 4 bases outside the gene matches. Germline V gene data show CDR1 as MNHNS and CDR2 as SASEGT. The CDR3 DNA is TGTGCCAGCAGTGAAAGGGGGCTAGCGCAGTTCTTC. Amino acid sequence: CASSERGLAQFF.

This clone has a single count. Written as DNA, the CDR3 is TGTGCCAGCAGCGTAGAAGCGGGGTTAGGGGAAGAGACCCAGTACTTC. Translated: CASSVEAGLGEETQYF. This chain joins TRBV9 and TRBJ2-5; 7 bases are shared with TRBD2. Germline values: CDR1 SGDLS, CDR2 YYNGEE. CDR3 length: 16 residues. With 0 bases clipped from V and 3 bases from J, the junction kept 8 bases outside the gene matches. Based on the CDR3 plus reference TRBV9 and TRBJ2-5, the full variable domain is DSGVTQTPKHLITATGQRVTLRCSPRSGDLSVYWYQQSLDQGLQFLIQYYNGEERAKGNILERFSAQQFPDLHSELNLSSLELGDSALYFCASSVEAGLGEETQYFGPGTRLLVL.

This chain connects TRBV5-1 to TRBJ2-1; 7 positions match TRBD2. Germline CDR1 SGHRS, CDR2 YFSETQ. The CDR3 spans 15 residues. V shed 3 bases and J 4 bases; nucleotides not matched to a gene: 7. In nucleotides, the CDR3 is TGCGCCAGCAGCTGGGGGGGACTGGAGTACAATGAGCAGTTCTTC. This codes for CASSWGGLEYNEQFF.

The chain recombines TRBV19 with TRBJ1-2; D not certain. This CDR3 is 13 amino acids long. V lost 5 bases to trimming and J lost 8 bases, with 15 bases between them. Germline V gene lookup returns CDR1 LNHDA and CDR2 SQIVND (reference sequence). DNA of the CDR3: TGTGCCAGTAGTGATGTACCCCGGGAAGGCTACACCTTC. This sequence encodes CASSDVPREGYTF.

This chain links TRBV28 with TRBJ1-1, with D possibly TRBD1 on 6 matching bases. CDR3 length: 13 amino acids. V lost 6 bases to trimming and J lost 1 base, with 9 bases between them. Germline V gives CDR1 MDHEN, CDR2 SYDVKM. The CDR3 nucleotides are TGTGCCAGCAGGCCGACAGGGAACACTGAAGCTTTCTTT. Its translation is CASRPTGNTEAFF. The complete variable domain, with remaining parts taken from reference TRBV28 and TRBJ1-1, reads DVKVTQSSRYLVKRTGEKVFLECVQDMDHENMFWYRQDPGLGLRLIYFSYDVKMKEKGDIPEGYSVSREKKERFSLILESASTNQTSMYLCASRPTGNTEAFFGQGTRLTVV.

V usage is TRBV5-6 and J usage is TRBJ1-3; 10 nucleotides align to TRBD1. The CDR3 covers 17 residues. With 0 bases clipped from V and 2 bases from J, the junction kept 5 bases outside the gene matches. Germline CDR1 reads SGHDT; CDR2 reads YYEEEE. The DNA for the CDR3 is TGTGCCAGCAGCTTGGTGCGACAGGGGGCGCCTGGAAACACCATATATTTT. Its protein product is CASSLVRQGAPGNTIYF.

The V call is TRBV2, the J call TRBJ2-7, with a tentative D call TRBD1 (6 bases). Germline CDR1 SNHLY, CDR2 FYNNEI. V lost 7 bases to trimming and J lost 1 base, with 11 bases between them. The CDR3 covers 13 residues. The CDR3, as DNA: TGTGCCAGCACGGGACAAATATCCTACGAGCAGTACTTC. Residues: CASTGQISYEQYF.

The chain couples TRBV15 to TRBJ1-1; D possibly corresponds to TRBD1 (6 bases). Between the trimmed V and J ends, which lost 0 bases and 1 base, there was a span of 12 bases. The CDR3 covers 16 residues. The germline V gene has CDR1 LNHNV and CDR2 YYDKDF (reference sequence). DNA of the CDR3: TGTGCCACCAGCAGAGAGGGGGCAGATACGAACACTGAAGCTTTCTTT. Residues: CATSREGADTNTEAFF. Using reference TRBV15 and TRBJ1-1 for the parts outside the CDR3, the full variable domain is DAMVIQNPRYQVTQFGKPVTLSCSQTLNHNVMYWYQQKSSQAPKLLFHYYDKDFNNEADTPDNFQSRRPNTSFCFLDIRSPGLGDTAMYLCATSREGADTNTEAFFGQGTRLTVV.

The chain joins TRBV2 to TRBJ2-2; 9 bases line up with TRBD1. CDR3 length: 15 residues. CDR1 is SNHLY, CDR2 FYNNEI, per germline. Trimming took 7 bases from V and 2 from J; bases not matched to a gene: 5. The CDR3 coding sequence is TGTGCCAGCACCCGACAGGGGGGCAACACCGGGGAGCTGTTTTTT. It translates to CASTRQGGNTGELFF.

This chain uses TRBV12-5 with TRBJ2-1, with 12 bases that match TRBD2. V was clipped by 0 bases and J by 6 bases; unmatched bases: 9. CDR1 LGHNT and CDR2 FRNRAP come from the germline V gene. The CDR3 consists of 18 residues. CDR3 in amino acids: CASGLVPDGLAGTNEQFF. DNA of the CDR3: TGTGCTAGTGGTTTGGTACCCGACGGACTAGCGGGAACCAATGAGCAGTTCTTC.

The chain has TRBV7-9 and TRBJ1-3; D gene unclear. V lost 3 bases and J 4 bases, leaving 10 bases between the germline ends. Germline values: CDR1 SEHNR, CDR2 FQNEAQ (reference sequence). This CDR3 region has 14 residues. DNA of the CDR3: TGTGCCAGCAGCTTCCACAGACCCGGAAACACCATATATTTT. It is translated as CASSFHRPGNTIYF.

This clone has only one observation. This rearrangement joins TRBV4-1 to TRBJ1-3; D might be TRBD1 (5 bases). V lost 0 bases and J 8 bases, leaving 11 bases between the germline ends. The CDR3 sequence is 14 residues long. Looked up from germline, CDR1 is MGHRA and CDR2 is YSYEKL. CDR3: CASSQDDSRDTIYF. CDR3 nucleotides: TGCGCCAGCAGCCAAGATGACAGCCGGGACACCATATATTTT.

In its sample, this clone was seen once. The chain combines TRBV14 with TRBJ1-1; D uncertain. The germline V and J ends were trimmed by 1 base and 6 bases, with 9 bases remaining between them. The germline V gene has CDR1 SGHDN and CDR2 FVKESK. The length of the CDR3 is 13 residues. Here the CDR3 reads CASSQARWAEAFF. CDR3 coding DNA: TGTGCCAGCAGCCAAGCCAGGTGGGCTGAAGCTTTCTTT.

The rearrangement joins TRBV10-3 to TRBJ1-1; weak D call: TRBD1 (5 bases). The germline V and J ends were trimmed by 2 bases and 4 bases, with 11 bases remaining between them. The CDR3 runs 14 residues. Per the germline V gene, CDR1 is ENHRY and CDR2 is SYGVKD. The CDR3 reads CAISEADTPTEAFF. The DNA of the CDR3 is TGTGCCATCAGTGAGGCGGACACTCCCACTGAAGCTTTCTTT.